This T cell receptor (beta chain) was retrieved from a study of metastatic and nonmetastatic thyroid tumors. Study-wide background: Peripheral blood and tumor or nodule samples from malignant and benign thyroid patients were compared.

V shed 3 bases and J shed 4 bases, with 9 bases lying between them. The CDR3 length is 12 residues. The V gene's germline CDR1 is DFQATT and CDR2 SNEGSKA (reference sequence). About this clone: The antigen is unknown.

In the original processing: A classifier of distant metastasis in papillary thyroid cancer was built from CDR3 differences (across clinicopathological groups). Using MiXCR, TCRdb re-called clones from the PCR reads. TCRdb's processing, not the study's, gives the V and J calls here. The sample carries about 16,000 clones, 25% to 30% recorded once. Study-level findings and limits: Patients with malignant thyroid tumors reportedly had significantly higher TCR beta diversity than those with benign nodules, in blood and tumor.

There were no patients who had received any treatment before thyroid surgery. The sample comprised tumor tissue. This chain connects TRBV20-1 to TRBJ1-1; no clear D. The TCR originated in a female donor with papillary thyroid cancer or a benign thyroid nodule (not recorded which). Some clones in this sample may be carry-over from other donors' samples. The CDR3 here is CSASQALTEAFF. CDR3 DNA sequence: TGCAGTGCTAGTCAGGCACTCACTGAAGCTTTCTTT.